Listed below are T cell receptor beta chains from one sample, sequenced in a study of shared clonotypes between healthy human individuals. Profiled with immunoSEQ multiplex PCR; TCRdb holds only in-frame clones, not every one. The sample lists approximately 500,000 clones, 81% occurring once. The sample comprised PBMCs. These receptor sequences come from a woman aged 40 to 49 in good health. Some clones in this sample may be carry-over from other donors' samples. Both conserved end residues are part of each CDR3. D genes are given only for firm matches. Size is stated for part of the rows, as once, few or many counts, or as a class when the clone is expanded.

j_gene	abundance	v_gene	d_gene	CDR3nt	CDR3aa
TRBJ2-7	once	TRBV6-5	.	TGTGCCAGCAGTTCCTTAGCGAGCGGCTACGAGCAGTACTTC	CASSSLASGYEQYF
TRBJ1-3	.	TRBV4-2	.	TGTGCCAGCAGCCAGTTCCCACAACAGACCTCTGGAAACACCATATATTTT	CASSQFPQQTSGNTIYF
TRBJ1-5	.	TRBV6-6	TRBD1	TGTGCCAGCAGTTACGGGACAGGGACAGGAAATCAGCCCCAGCATTTT	CASSYGTGTGNQPQHF
TRBJ1-5	.	TRBV2	.	TGTGCCAGCAGTGAAGTCCAGGGGCGGTGGGAAAGCAATCAGCCCCAGCATTTT	CASSEVQGRWESNQPQHF
TRBJ2-7	.	TRBV7-9	.	TGTGCCAGCAGCCTGGCAGGGACGATCGAGCAGTACTTC	CASSLAGTIEQYF
TRBJ2-2	.	TRBV30	.	TGTGCCTGGAGCCGGGACTTCAACACCGGGGAGCTGTTTTTT	CAWSRDFNTGELFF
TRBJ2-7	.	TRBV7-3	.	TGTGCCAGCAGCTTAGACAGGGGAGGGTACGAGCAGTACTTC	CASSLDRGGYEQYF
TRBJ1-2	few	TRBV5-4	.	TGTGCCAGCAGTTTCACACGGACTGAATATGGCTACACCTTC	CASSFTRTEYGYTF
TRBJ1-2	.	TRBV14	.	TGTGCCAGCAGCCAAGATTGGGCAGGCAACTATGGCTACACCTTC	CASSQDWAGNYGYTF
TRBJ2-7	.	TRBV7-6	TRBD1	TGTGCCAGCAGTACAGGGACAGGGGGCAGTGAGCAGTACTTC	CASSTGTGGSEQYF
TRBJ2-2	once	TRBV27	TRBD2	TGTGCCAGCAGTGAGCAGACTAGCGGATATAACACCGGGGAGCTGTTTTTT	CASSEQTSGYNTGELFF